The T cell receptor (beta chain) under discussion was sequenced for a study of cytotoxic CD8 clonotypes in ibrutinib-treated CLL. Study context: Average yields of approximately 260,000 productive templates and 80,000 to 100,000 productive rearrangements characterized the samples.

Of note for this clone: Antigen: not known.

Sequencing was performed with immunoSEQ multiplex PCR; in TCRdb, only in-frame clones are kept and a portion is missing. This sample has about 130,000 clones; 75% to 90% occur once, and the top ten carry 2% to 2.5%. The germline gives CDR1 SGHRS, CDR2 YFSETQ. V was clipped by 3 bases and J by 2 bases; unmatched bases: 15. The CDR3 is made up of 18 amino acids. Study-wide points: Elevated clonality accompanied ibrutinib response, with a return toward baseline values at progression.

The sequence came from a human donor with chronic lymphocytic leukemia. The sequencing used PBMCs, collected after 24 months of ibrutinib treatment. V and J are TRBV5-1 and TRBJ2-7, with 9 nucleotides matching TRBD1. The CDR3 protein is CASSYSAAGTGIPYEQYF. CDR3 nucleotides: TGCGCCAGCAGCTATTCGGCGGCCGGGACAGGGATACCCTACGAGCAGTACTTC.